These T cell receptor beta chains were read from a single sample in a study of glioma-infiltrating T cells after dendritic cell vaccination. Assay: immunoSEQ multiplex PCR; the TCRdb copy retains only in-frame clones and omits some. The table records about 38,000 clones, about 80% of them present only once. Sequencing was performed on blood, taken before dendritic cell vaccination. The receptors stem from a human donor with glioblastoma. Each CDR3 is given with its conserved first and last residue. The D gene is left open where the match is weak. Only some rows state a clone size, as once, few, many or a class for expanded clones.

J,size,V,D,CDR3,DNA
TRBJ1-6,few,TRBV4-3,.,CASSQERGSYNSPLHF,TGCGCCAGCAGCCAAGAGCGGGGAAGTTATAATTCCCCCCTCCACTTT
TRBJ2-3,.,TRBV5-1,TRBD2,CASTGAGGPSDTQYF,TGCGCCAGCACTGGAGCGGGGGGGCCCTCAGATACGCAGTATTTT
TRBJ2-7,.,TRBV9,.,CASSVGQPWGPYEQYF,TGTGCCAGCAGCGTAGGCCAGCCCTGGGGCCCCTACGAGCAGTACTTC
TRBJ2-7,.,TRBV2,TRBD1,CASRQARDRVLMQYF,TGTGCCAGCAGACAAGCCCGGGACAGGGTGCTAATGCAGTACTTC
TRBJ1-6,.,TRBV9,TRBD1,CASSMDRGRSSPLHF,TGTGCCAGCAGCATGGACAGGGGACGATCGTCACCCCTCCACTTT
TRBJ2-7,.,TRBV11-2,TRBD1,CASSLVTPGRQGPRGEQYF,TGTGCCAGCAGCTTAGTCACCCCGGGCCGACAGGGTCCAAGGGGGGAGCAGTACTTC
TRBJ2-3,.,TRBV4-2,TRBD2,CASSQLAGALGVIDTQYF,TGTGCCAGCAGCCAACTAGCGGGGGCCCTTGGTGTCATAGATACGCAGTATTTT
TRBJ1-1,once,TRBV7-9,.,CASWEVTEAFF,TGTGCCAGCTGGGAGGTCACTGAAGCTTTCTTT
TRBJ2-7,.,TRBV29-1,TRBD1,CSVGDRGNPPYEQYF,TGCAGCGTGGGTGACAGGGGGAACCCCCCCTACGAGCAGTACTTC
TRBJ2-1,.,TRBV27,TRBD2,CASQPGLAGYNEQFF,TGTGCCAGCCAACCGGGACTAGCGGGCTACAATGAGCAGTTCTTC
TRBJ1-5,.,TRBV4-3,.,CASSQDSLNQPQHF,TGCGCCAGCAGCCAGGACAGCCTGAATCAGCCCCAGCATTTT
TRBJ2-5,.,TRBV4-3,TRBD2,CASSQGLAVGGETQYF,TGCGCCAGCAGCCAAGGGCTAGCGGTGGGGGGAGAGACCCAGTACTTC
TRBJ2-7,.,TRBV27,.,CASSPPWGRGHSFFEQYF,TGTGCCAGCAGTCCCCCCTGGGGCCGGGGACATAGTTTTTTCGAGCAGTACTTC
TRBJ1-3,.,TRBV7-8,.,CASSLAGVGNTIYF,TGTGCCAGCAGCTTAGCCGGGGTTGGAAACACCATATATTTT
TRBJ1-2,.,TRBV4-1,TRBD1,CASSQVPGQGNYGYTF,TGCGCCAGCAGCCAAGTACCGGGACAGGGAAACTATGGCTACACCTTC
TRBJ1-2,.,TRBV7-9,TRBD1,CASSNTGGAGYGYTF,TGTGCCAGCAGCAACACAGGGGGCGCGGGCTATGGCTACACCTTC
TRBJ2-5,.,TRBV9,TRBD2,CASSGSAGIGQETQYF,TGTGCCAGCAGTGGGTCAGCGGGGATTGGCCAAGAGACCCAGTACTTC
TRBJ2-1,.,TRBV7-2,.,CASSLVLTNNEQFF,TGTGCCAGCAGCTTAGTACTGACAAACAATGAGCAGTTCTTC
TRBJ1-2,.,TRBV20-1,.,CSAGRVNGYTF,TGCAGTGCTGGCAGGGTTAATGGCTACACCTTC
TRBJ1-2,.,TRBV27,.,CASSAGLGYGYTF,TGTGCCAGCAGTGCAGGGTTGGGTTATGGCTACACCTTC
TRBJ2-1,.,TRBV28,.,CASSKGRRWGDEQFF,TGTGCCAGCAGTAAGGGACGCCGGTGGGGGGATGAGCAGTTCTTC
TRBJ2-7,.,TRBV28,TRBD1,CASSIGQGAYEQYF,TGTGCCAGCAGTATCGGACAGGGGGCCTACGAGCAGTACTTC
TRBJ2-1,.,TRBV7-9,TRBD2,CASTITSEYLFF,TGTGCCAGCACCATCACTAGCGAATACTTGTTCTTC
TRBJ1-2,.,TRBV6-1,.,CASSTLGSLNYGYTF,TGTGCCAGCAGTACCCTAGGGAGCCTTAACTATGGCTACACCTTC
TRBJ2-1,.,TRBV10-1,TRBD2,CASSEIKGLPYDEQFF,TGCGCCAGCAGCGAGATCAAGGGACTACCCTACGATGAGCAGTTCTTC
TRBJ2-3,.,TRBV4-3,.,CASSQGAVTDTQYF,TGCGCCAGCAGCCAAGGCGCGGTGACAGATACGCAGTATTTT
TRBJ2-3,.,TRBV5-6,.,CASSLKQSVPTDTQYF,TGTGCCAGCAGCTTAAAACAGAGTGTCCCCACAGATACGCAGTATTTT
TRBJ2-1,.,TRBV4-3,.,CASSQGVRLVRGSYNEQFF,TGCGCCAGCAGCCAAGGGGTGAGACTGGTCAGGGGCTCCTACAATGAGCAGTTCTTC
TRBJ2-5,few,TRBV27,TRBD1,CASTWTGGFQETQYF,TGTGCCAGCACTTGGACAGGGGGTTTCCAAGAGACCCAGTACTTC
TRBJ2-2,once,TRBV14,.,CASSQDLSGPRELFF,TGTGCCAGCAGCCAAGATCTTTCAGGGCCGAGGGAGCTGTTTTTT
TRBJ1-1,.,TRBV7-2,TRBD1,CASSFSEGRTGVAFF,TGTGCCAGCAGCTTCTCGGAGGGTAGAACAGGGGTAGCTTTCTTT
TRBJ1-2,.,TRBV5-4,TRBD1,CASSLGTGTGGDGYTF,TGTGCCAGCAGCTTGGGAACCGGGACAGGGGGCGACGGCTACACCTTC
TRBJ2-1,.,TRBV5-1,TRBD2,CASSLASSGANEQFF,TGCGCCAGCAGCTTGGCTTCGAGCGGGGCAAATGAGCAGTTCTTC
TRBJ2-3,.,TRBV2,.,CASSLDFRVTDTQYF,TGTGCCAGCAGTCTGGACTTCCGGGTCACAGATACGCAGTATTTT
TRBJ1-2,.,TRBV19,.,CASTTSRGGSPLNYGYTF,TGTGCCAGTACCACCAGCCGGGGGGGCAGCCCCCTTAACTATGGCTACACCTTC
TRBJ2-7,.,TRBV10-3,TRBD1,CAISSGQVSYEQYF,TGTGCCATCAGCTCCGGACAGGTGTCCTACGAGCAGTACTTC
TRBJ1-2,.,TRBV2,TRBD1,CANLRVRGDYGYTF,TGTGCCAACTTAAGAGTCAGGGGGGACTATGGCTACACCTTC
TRBJ1-5,.,TRBV2,.,CASSSYISRGNQPQHF,TGTGCCAGCAGTTCCTATATCAGCCGGGGGAATCAGCCCCAGCATTTT
TRBJ1-1,.,TRBV4-3,TRBD1,CASSLYMDRSTEAFF,TGCGCCAGCAGCTTATACATGGACAGGAGCACTGAAGCTTTCTTT
TRBJ1-1,.,TRBV28,TRBD1,CASSFSRGLSEAFF,TGTGCCAGCAGTTTTTCTAGGGGGCTTAGTGAAGCTTTCTTT
TRBJ1-5,.,TRBV7-8,TRBD1,CASSLFRGRNQPQHF,TGTGCCAGCAGCTTATTCAGGGGGAGGAATCAGCCCCAGCATTTT
TRBJ2-3,.,TRBV4-2,TRBD2,CASSQDKGTSRYTQYF,TGTGCCAGCAGCCAAGATAAAGGGACTAGTCGGTATACGCAGTATTTT
TRBJ1-1,.,TRBV15,TRBD1,CATSRSRTGRTEAFF,TGTGCCACCAGCAGAAGCAGGACAGGGAGAACTGAAGCTTTCTTT
TRBJ2-7,.,TRBV5-6,TRBD2,CASSLTGTSGGVYEQYF,TGTGCCAGCAGCTTGACCGGGACTAGCGGGGGGGTGTACGAGCAGTACTTC
TRBJ2-3,.,TRBV2,TRBD2,CASSEVSAGANTDTQYF,TGTGCCAGCAGTGAAGTTTCAGCGGGGGCTAACACAGATACGCAGTATTTT
TRBJ1-2,.,TRBV25-1,.,CASSETSGYYGYTF,TGTGCCAGCAGTGAAACTTCGGGATACTATGGCTACACCTTC
TRBJ2-5,.,TRBV30,TRBD1,CAWTGTGKETQYF,TGTGCCTGGACCGGGACAGGTAAAGAGACCCAGTACTTC
TRBJ1-1,.,TRBV6-5,TRBD1,CASSYKGAPEAFF,TGTGCCAGCAGTTATAAGGGGGCCCCGGAAGCTTTCTTT
TRBJ2-7,few,TRBV30,.,CAWMPQTSHEQYF,TGTGCCTGGATGCCCCAGACTAGTCACGAGCAGTACTTC
TRBJ2-1,.,TRBV4-1,.,CASSQVSSGHSQGQFF,TGCGCCAGCAGCCAAGTTTCGAGCGGGCATTCCCAGGGGCAGTTCTTC
TRBJ2-5,.,TRBV28,.,CASSSRTKETQYF,TGTGCCAGCAGTTCTCGGACAAAAGAGACCCAGTACTTC
TRBJ1-1,few,TRBV7-6,.,CASSLVGGGPGREAFF,TGTGCCAGCAGCTTAGTGGGTGGCGGGCCAGGTCGAGAAGCTTTCTTT
TRBJ2-3,.,TRBV11-3,TRBD2,CASSLSGTTDTQYF,TGTGCCAGCAGCCTTAGCGGGACCACAGATACGCAGTATTTT
TRBJ1-6,.,TRBV30,.,CAWRETFNSPLHF,TGTGCCTGGAGAGAAACTTTCAATTCACCCCTCCACTTT
TRBJ2-7,.,TRBV5-1,.,CASSEGPAAHSYEQYF,TGCGCCAGCAGTGAGGGTCCCGCAGCACACTCCTACGAGCAGTACTTC
TRBJ1-4,.,TRBV4-3,.,CASSQSLADANEKLFF,TGCGCCAGCAGCCAATCCTTGGCGGATGCTAATGAAAAACTGTTTTTT
TRBJ1-2,.,TRBV11-2,.,CASSSQPGYLPSDGYTF,TGTGCCAGCAGCTCTCAACCAGGGTACCTCCCCTCGGATGGCTACACCTTC
TRBJ2-7,.,TRBV7-2,.,CASSPGWVLSYEQYF,TGTGCCAGCAGCCCAGGCTGGGTTTTATCCTACGAGCAGTACTTC
TRBJ2-7,.,TRBV5-1,.,CASSLGLTVGEQYF,TGCGCCAGCAGCTTAGGACTCACCGTCGGGGAGCAGTACTTC
TRBJ2-1,.,TRBV6-5,.,CASSLAEQGYNEQFF,TGTGCCAGCAGTTTGGCGGAACAGGGATACAATGAGCAGTTCTTC